This entry features one T cell receptor (beta chain) sequence. What antigen it recognizes has not been identified. One base away there is no much larger clone; base qualities are not given. These data originate in a study of OX40 agonist ivuxolimab in advanced cancers. Regarding the study in general: Ivuxolimab was a fully human IgG2 agonistic monoclonal antibody targeting the costimulatory receptor OX40 (CD134). Intravenous ivuxolimab was administered to patients every 2 weeks at six dose levels: 0.01, 0.1, 0.3, 1.5, 3 and 10 mg/kg. Of the 50 or so patients in dose escalation, about 20 had hepatocellular carcinoma, some 15 had melanoma, 9 had renal cell carcinoma and 9 had head and neck cancer. In the dose-escalation cohort, around four fifths of patients were male, and the mean age was approximately 60 years, with a range of 23 to 79. Patients were allowed to have had prior anti-PD-1, anti-PD-L1 or anti-CTLA-4 therapy, and around 40% of the dose-escalation patients had previously received checkpoint inhibitors. Partial responses occurred in three dose-escalation patients, of whom one had hepatocellular carcinoma and two had cutaneous melanoma. Peripheral TCRbeta sequencing aimed to test whether ivuxolimab altered TCR sequence diversity and caused clonal T-cell expansion. The paper describes the monotherapy dose-escalation part (N ≈ 52 patients) of the phase I trial of ivuxolimab.

To sequence the TCRbeta CDR3 region, genomic DNA was isolated from the sorted cells. TCRbeta CDR3 regions were sequenced using the immunoSEQ Assay. As stored in TCRdb, this immuneACCESS dataset retains in-frame rearrangements with V and J assigned. A fraction of the clones does not appear; measured against another copy, unresolved V genes explain less than half of the discrepancy, and the remainder lacks a known reason. The sample yields 30,000 to 40,000 clones; 89% were counted once. The ten largest clones capture approximately 45% of the sample. CDR1 and CDR2 (MNHEY, SVGAGI) derive from the germline V gene. Taken from cysteine to phenylalanine, the CDR3 has 14 residues. Of all the DNA, just the CDR3 is kept, 42 bases in frame from base 1. Relative to germline, V is 2 bases shorter and J is 8 bases shorter, with 15 bases between their ends. Summary of the overall study and its limitations: Which antigens the clonally expanded peripheral T cells were specific for was not determined. Clonal expansion of both CD4+ and CD8+ blood T cells was observed from baseline to week 6 at doses 0.1 to 3.0 mg/kg. After ivuxolimab, more expanded clones were found on average in CD8+ T cells than in CD4+ T cells. Low levels of normalized T-cell clonal expansion were also seen in some nonresponding patients. In the 0.1-3.0 mg/kg groups, partial responders were among the patients with the lowest normalized peripheral clonal expansion, particularly in CD8+ T cells.

Patients with a history of autoimmune disease or receiving systemic immunosuppression were excluded from the trial. Peripheral blood for TCR sequencing was collected from all dose cohorts at baseline, on cycle 4 day 1, and on cycle 7 day 1. Samples were obtained from an open-label, multicenter, first-in-human phase I dose-escalation trial of ivuxolimab. Adults with locally advanced or metastatic melanoma, renal cell carcinoma, hepatocellular carcinoma or head and neck squamous cell carcinoma were enrolled in the trial. Before TCR sequencing, CD4+ T cells and CD8+ T cells from peripheral blood were sorted into separate populations.

The chain links TRBV6-5 with TRBJ1-2, with the identity of the D gene unclear. This clonotype was sampled from an adult with an advanced solid tumor such as melanoma, head and neck, liver or kidney cancer. This sample comprised CD4+ or CD8+ T cells sorted from blood, obtained in a trial of the OX40 agonist ivuxolimab. The base sequence is TGTGCCAGCAGTTACGACTTCTCCACACGGGGCTACACCTTC. This yields the protein CASSYDFSTRGYTF.